The T cell receptor beta chain described here comes from a study of blood T cell repertoires in COVID-19 (dated by TCRdb to the early 2020s). With respect to the entire study: Samples from collaborators originated in the United States, Italy and Spain and spanned both the acute and convalescent phases of COVID-19. The material from the prospective study consisted of cDNA or gDNA derived from T cells, B-cell-depleted T cells, or PBMCs. Subjects who had been exposed to COVID-19, were actively infected with it, or had recovered from it provided the deeply sampled blood TCRbeta repertoires that made up the dataset. The repertoires were released in a freely available public database intended as a resource for research on the immune response to SARS-CoV-2. Samples came from the ongoing ImmuneRACE study (first 160 participants) plus 1,254 subjects from 6 global collaborators. A de-identified subject ID, COVID-19 status, age in years and sex were almost always included in the sample metadata. HLA class I and class II types, where available, came from metadata supplied by the sample provider rather than from assay-based typing.

The immunoSEQ Assay, a bias-controlled multiplex PCR, was used to amplify TCRbeta CDR3 regions from genomic DNA. Per the source publication's procedure: Nucleated cell counts per sample were estimated from amplification of reference gene primers within the assay. Sequence reads were collapsed and filtered to measure the absolute abundance of every unique TCRbeta CDR3 rearrangement. For each sample, productive Simpson clonality was calculated as the square root of Simpson's diversity index across productive rearrangements. Held by TCRdb, this immuneACCESS table contains in-frame sequences only and omits some clones. Under half of the omission traces to an unresolved V gene where checked; the cause of the rest is unknown. That table is the source of V, J and clone size, and D and trimming were worked out from the DNA. Within this sample are roughly 110,000 clones, with 76% of them counted one time only. The ten biggest clones cover 6.2% of the sample.

Broader findings and caveats from the paper: Clinical and demographic metadata were provided uncurated, with the amount varying by source and participant.

In Seattle, one collaborating source enrolled patients while the infection was active and tracked those patients longitudinally over the course of disease. Collaborating institutions collected whole blood in K2EDTA tubes following their own protocols. Collaborator samples were shipped for TCRbeta analysis as frozen whole blood, isolated PBMCs, or DNA extracted from either sample type. Reading the germline V gene (reference sequence) gives CDR1 LNHDA and CDR2 SQIVND. V and J lose 5 bases and 2 bases, and a span of 9 bases separates them. From the cysteine through the phenylalanine, the CDR3 covers 13 amino acids. The kept DNA is CDR3 alone, 39 bases in frame from the first base. Concerning this clone: This receptor's antigen is unknown. No base quality values were provided; no much bigger clone lies one nucleotide off.

This receptor was taken from an older man with COVID-19, enrolled during active disease. The sample taken for sequencing was peripheral blood. The receptor chain draws on TRBV19 and TRBJ1-2; a tentative D call is TRBD1 (6 bases match). The DNA sequence is as follows: TGTGCCAGTAGTCAAGACAGGAACTATGGCTACACCTTC. Its product reads: CASSQDRNYGYTF.